This T cell receptor (beta chain) was captured in a study of T cells after yellow fever vaccination. Each CDR3 protein is one row after TCRdb ran MiXCR on the 5' RACE reads. The table records 450,000 to 650,000 distinct CDR3 sequences, 21% of them present only once. Germline values: CDR1 ENHRY, CDR2 SYGVKD. V was pared by 8 bases and J by 2 bases, with 9 bases between. The CDR3 covers 13 residues. This clonotype was seen more than once but under ten times. Sequencing was performed on PBMCs, taken approximately 22 days after the first yellow fever vaccination. The V and J genes are TRBV10-3 and TRBJ2-2; D gene uncertain. The sequence was obtained from a man aged 18 to 35 who received the YFV17D yellow fever vaccine. This CDR3 is CAIVDDNTGELFF. The CDR3 DNA is TGTGCCATCGTCGATGACAACACCGGGGAGCTGTTTTTT.